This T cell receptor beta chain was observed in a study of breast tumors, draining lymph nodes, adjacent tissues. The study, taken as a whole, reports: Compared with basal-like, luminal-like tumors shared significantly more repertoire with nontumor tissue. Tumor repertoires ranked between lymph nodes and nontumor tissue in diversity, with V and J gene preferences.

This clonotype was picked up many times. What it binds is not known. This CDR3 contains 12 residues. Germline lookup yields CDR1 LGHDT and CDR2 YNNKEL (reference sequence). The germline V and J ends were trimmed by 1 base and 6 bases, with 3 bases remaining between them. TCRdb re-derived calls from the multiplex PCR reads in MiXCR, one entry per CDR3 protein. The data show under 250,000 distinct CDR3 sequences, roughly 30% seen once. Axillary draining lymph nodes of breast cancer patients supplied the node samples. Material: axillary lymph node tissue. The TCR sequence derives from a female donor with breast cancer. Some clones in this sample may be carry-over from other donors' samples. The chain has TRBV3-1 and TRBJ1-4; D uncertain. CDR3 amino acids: CASSQGDEKLFF. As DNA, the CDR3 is TGTGCCAGCAGCCAAGGGGATGAAAAACTGTTTTTT.